This T cell receptor (beta chain) was found in a study of blood T cells in healthy people across ages. Study-wide background: About one barcoded beta molecule per two T cells came from capture by template switching. Study results and caveats: Strong correlation existed between TCR beta diversity and naive T cell percentage. Researchers said unsorted PBMCs prevented a conclusive naive versus antigen-experienced comparison.

Total RNA was extracted at no less than 5.5 micrograms per sample. Trimming stripped 4 bases from V and 7 bases from J, with 10 bases between. Germline V lookup: CDR1 SNHLY, CDR2 FYNNEI. There are 13 residues in the CDR3. This clonotype was picked up a small number of times. Its antigen is still unknown. Alongside a J-beta primer mix, a sample-barcoded 5' primer served in a second PCR lasting roughly 7 to 12 cycles. TCRdb redid the calling of the 5' RACE reads with MiXCR, one entry per CDR3 protein. The top ten clones hold less than 25% of a sample with some 700,000 distinct CDR3 sequences, approximately 22% of them seen once.

Sequencing used blood. This sequence joins TRBV2 and TRBJ1-4; no definite D call. This TCR was sampled from a man aged 65 to 79 in good health. CDR3 nucleotide sequence: TGTGCCAGCAGTGTAGGGTTTCGTGAAAAACTGTTTTTT. Translated: CASSVGFREKLFF.